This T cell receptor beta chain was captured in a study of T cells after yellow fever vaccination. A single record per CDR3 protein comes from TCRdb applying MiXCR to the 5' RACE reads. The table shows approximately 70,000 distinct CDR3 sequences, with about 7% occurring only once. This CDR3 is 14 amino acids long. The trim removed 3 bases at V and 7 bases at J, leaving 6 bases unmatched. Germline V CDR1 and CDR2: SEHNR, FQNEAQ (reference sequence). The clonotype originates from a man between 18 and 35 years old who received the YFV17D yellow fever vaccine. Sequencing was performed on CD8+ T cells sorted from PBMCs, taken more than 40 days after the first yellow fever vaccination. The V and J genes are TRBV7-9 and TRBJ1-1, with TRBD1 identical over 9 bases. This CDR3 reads CASSLTGGGYEAFF. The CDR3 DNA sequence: TGTGCCAGCAGCTTGACAGGGGGTGGATATGAAGCTTTCTTT.